The sequence of this T cell receptor beta chain was determined in a study of CD8 T cells in Susac syndrome. RNA amounts of about 0.5 to 1 ug underwent reverse transcription with random hexamers. A multiplex approach, immunoSEQ multiplex PCR, amplified TCR beta CDR3 across 54 Vbeta and 13 Jbeta. One entry per CDR3 protein results from TCRdb running MiXCR on the immunoSEQ multiplex PCR reads. The repertoire holds some 260,000 distinct CDR3 sequences, with 80% to 90% as singletons. CDR3 length: 11 residues. After removal of 4 bases from V and 11 bases from J, the junction contained 4 bases not matched to a gene. Germline CDR1 reads SEHNR; CDR2 reads FQNEAQ (reference sequence). Stable or active relapsing-remitting multiple sclerosis, untreated and meeting revised McDonald criteria, defined the controls. Both CD4+ and CD8+ T cells were negatively isolated, and TEMRA cells underwent FACS enrichment.

This sequence was found in a human donor with multiple sclerosis. V usage is TRBV7-9 and J usage is TRBJ1-1, with TRBD1 matching 7 bases. The sample consisted of CD8+ T cells from PBMCs. DNA of the CDR3: TGTGCCAGCAGCTGGGACAGCGCGGCTTTCTTT. Amino acids: CASSWDSAAFF.